The clone carrying this T cell receptor (beta chain) was observed a handful of times. Antigen specificity is unknown. This entry comes from a study of cytomegalovirus exposure and HLA in healthy donors. Study-wide findings and caveats: There were some public TCRs occurring in many donors, but most TCR sequences were rare. Beyond CMV serostatus, there was no information to go on about immune exposure. A later analysis showed TCR association rates differing by HLA locus, peaking at DRB1 and lowest at HLA-C.

Use of 60 Vbeta and 13 Jbeta primers characterized the PCR. Authors' methods: Unique TCR beta chains numbered around 75 million in a later analysis, with some 9.9 million shared. TCRdb's copy holds only in-frame clones and misses some; the assay was immunoSEQ multiplex PCR. V and J calls and clone size are given by that table; D and trimming were obtained from the DNA. Of over 100,000 clones listed, under 85% are singletons. The CDR3 totals 14 residues. The germline V and J ends were trimmed by 0 bases and 6 bases, with 12 bases remaining between them. Germline V lookup: CDR1 GTSNPN, CDR2 SVGIG (reference sequence).

This sequence was found in a middle-aged man in good health and CMV-seropositive. This chain uses TRBV30 with TRBJ2-1, with TRBD2 as a possible D gene (7 bases). The specimen was PBMCs. The DNA of the CDR3 is TGTGCCTGGAGTGTGGGGGGGGGCCGCAATGAGCAGTTCTTC. Protein sequence: CAWSVGGGRNEQFF.